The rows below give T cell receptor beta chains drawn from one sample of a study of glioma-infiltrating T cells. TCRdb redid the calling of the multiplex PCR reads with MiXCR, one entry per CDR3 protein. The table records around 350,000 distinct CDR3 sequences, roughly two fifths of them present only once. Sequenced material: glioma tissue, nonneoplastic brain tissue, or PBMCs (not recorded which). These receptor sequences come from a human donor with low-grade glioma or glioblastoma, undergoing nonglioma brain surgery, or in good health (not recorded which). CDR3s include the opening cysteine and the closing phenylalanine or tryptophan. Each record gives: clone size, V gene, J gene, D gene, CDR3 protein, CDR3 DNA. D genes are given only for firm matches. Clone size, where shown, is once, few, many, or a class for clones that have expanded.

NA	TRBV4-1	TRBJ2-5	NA	CASSPGRGTETQYF	TGCGCCAGCAGCCCAGGGAGGGGGACGGAGACCCAGTACTTC
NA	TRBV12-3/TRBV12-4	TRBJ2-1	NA	CASSLARGNEQFF	TGTGCCAGCAGTTTAGCGCGTGGGAATGAGCAGTTCTTC
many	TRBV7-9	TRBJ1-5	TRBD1	CASSLTGDQPQHF	TGTGCCAGCAGCTTGACAGGGGATCAGCCCCAGCATTTT
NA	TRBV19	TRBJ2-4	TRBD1	CASSRGTGGPKNIQYF	TGTGCCAGTAGTAGGGGGACAGGGGGTCCCAAAAACATTCAGTACTTC
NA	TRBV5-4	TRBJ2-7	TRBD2	CASSPGTSGRRASEQYF	TGTGCCAGCAGCCCTGGGACTAGCGGGAGAAGGGCATCCGAGCAGTACTTC
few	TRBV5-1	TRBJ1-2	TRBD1	CASSSGTGGAYGYTF	TGCGCCAGCAGCTCGGGGACAGGGGGAGCCTATGGCTACACCTTC
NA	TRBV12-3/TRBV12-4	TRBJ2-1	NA	CASGSASYNEQFF	TGTGCCAGCGGCTCAGCCTCCTACAATGAGCAGTTCTTC
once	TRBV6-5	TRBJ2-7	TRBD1	CASSYTGAPYQQYF	TGTGCCAGCAGTTACACAGGGGCACCCTACCAGCAGTACTTC
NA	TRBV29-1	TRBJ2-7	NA	CSVREGLVEQYF	TGCAGCGTTCGCGAGGGCCTAGTCGAGCAGTACTTC
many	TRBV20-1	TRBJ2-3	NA	CSARDWTMADTQYF	TGCAGTGCTAGAGATTGGACTATGGCAGATACGCAGTATTTT
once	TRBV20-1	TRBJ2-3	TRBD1	CSAKLGGQGTDTQYF	TGCAGTGCAAAACTAGGGGGACAGGGGACAGATACGCAGTATTTT
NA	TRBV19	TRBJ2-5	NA	CASSLGTLGLQETQYF	TGTGCCAGTAGTCTGGGAACGTTGGGCCTCCAAGAGACCCAGTACTTC
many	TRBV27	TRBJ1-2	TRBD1	CATGTGLGYGYTF	TGTGCCACCGGGACAGGGCTCGGCTATGGCTACACCTTC
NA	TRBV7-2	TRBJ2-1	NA	CASSIKWDNEQFF	TGTGCCAGCAGCATTAAGTGGGACAATGAGCAGTTCTTC
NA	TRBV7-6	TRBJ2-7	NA	CAISFIQYEQYF	TGTGCCATCAGCTTCATCCAGTACGAGCAGTACTTC
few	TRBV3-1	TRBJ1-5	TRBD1	CASSQAGGNGNQPQHF	TGTGCCAGCAGCCAAGCAGGGGGTAATGGCAATCAGCCCCAGCATTTT
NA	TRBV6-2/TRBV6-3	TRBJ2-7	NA	CASSYEPFTSYEQYF	TGTGCCAGCAGTTACGAGCCCTTTACGAGTTACGAGCAGTACTTC
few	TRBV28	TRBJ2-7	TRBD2	CATGTNSYEQYF	TGTGCCACCGGGACTAACTCCTACGAGCAGTACTTC
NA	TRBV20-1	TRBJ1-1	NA	CSANAEGGISVGAFF	TGCAGTGCTAACGCGGAGGGAGGGATAAGTGTCGGGGCTTTCTTT
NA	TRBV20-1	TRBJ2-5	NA	CSARAGAGLTF	TGCAGTGCTAGGGCTGGCGCGGGGCTCACTTTC
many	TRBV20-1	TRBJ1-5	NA	CSASGQGYQPQHF	TGCAGTGCTAGTGGGCAGGGCTACCAGCCCCAGCATTTT
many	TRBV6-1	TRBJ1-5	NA	CASPSPTSQAPSYSNQPQHF	TGTGCCAGCCCCTCTCCGACCTCTCAGGCCCCATCCTATAGCAATCAGCCCCAGCATTTT
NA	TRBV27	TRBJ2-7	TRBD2	CASGLAGRVSYEQYF	TGTGCCAGCGGACTAGCGGGACGTGTCTCCTACGAGCAGTACTTC
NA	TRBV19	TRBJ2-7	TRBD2	CASSPRGASGRDEQYF	TGTGCCAGTAGTCCCCGCGGTGCCAGCGGGAGAGACGAGCAGTACTTC
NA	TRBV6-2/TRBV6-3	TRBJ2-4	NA	CASRQNIQYF	TGTGCCAGCCGGCAGAACATTCAGTACTTC
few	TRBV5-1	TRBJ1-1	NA	CASSLEGVDGTEAFF	TGCGCCAGCAGCCTCGAAGGGGTAGATGGGACTGAAGCTTTCTTT
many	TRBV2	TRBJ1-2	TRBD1	CASSEGQGGDYGYTF	TGTGCCAGCAGTGAAGGACAGGGGGGAGACTATGGCTACACCTTC
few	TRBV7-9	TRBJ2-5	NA	CASSLYPYQETQYF	TGTGCCAGCAGCTTATATCCCTACCAAGAGACCCAGTACTTC
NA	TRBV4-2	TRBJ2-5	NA	CASSREPLGTQYF	TGTGCCAGCAGCCGAGAGCCCCTGGGGACCCAGTACTTC
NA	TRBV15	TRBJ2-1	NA	CATSRVGFSGQFF	TGTGCCACCAGCAGAGTGGGCTTCTCTGGGCAGTTCTTC
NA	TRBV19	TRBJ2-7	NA	CASSNRDTYEQYF	TGTGCCAGTAGTAACCGGGACACCTACGAGCAGTACTTC
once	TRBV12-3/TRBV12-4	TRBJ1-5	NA	CASSPDGLKQPQHF	TGTGCCAGCAGCCCCGACGGGCTGAAACAGCCCCAGCATTTT
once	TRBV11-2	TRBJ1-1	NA	CASSLLRTASNTEAFF	TGTGCCAGCAGCTTACTACGGACAGCCTCCAACACTGAAGCTTTCTTT
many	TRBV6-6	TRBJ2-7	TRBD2	CASSYSMFTSGNHEQYF	TGTGCCAGCAGTTACTCGATGTTTACTAGCGGGAACCACGAGCAGTACTTC
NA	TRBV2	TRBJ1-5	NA	CASSEALRGGGPQHF	TGTGCCAGCAGTGAAGCGCTGAGGGGGGGAGGTCCCCAGCATTTT
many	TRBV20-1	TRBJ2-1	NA	CSASHPSPNEQFF	TGCAGTGCTAGCCACCCTAGTCCCAATGAGCAGTTCTTC
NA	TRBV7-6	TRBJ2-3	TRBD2	CASSPRFSGFTDTQYF	TGTGCCAGCAGCCCCCGCTTTAGCGGGTTCACAGATACGCAGTATTTT
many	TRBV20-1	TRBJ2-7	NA	CSAGWTGAYEQYF	TGCAGTGCTGGGTGGACGGGAGCCTACGAGCAGTACTTC
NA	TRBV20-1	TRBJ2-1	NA	CSANRAPGYNEQFF	TGCAGTGCTAACAGGGCGCCGGGATACAATGAGCAGTTCTTC
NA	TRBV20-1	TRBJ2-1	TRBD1	CSARTGQGGVNEQFF	TGCAGTGCTAGGACGGGACAGGGAGGGGTCAATGAGCAGTTCTTC
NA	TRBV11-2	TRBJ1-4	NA	CASSPGTAGLFF	TGTGCCAGCAGTCCCGGGACGGCCGGACTGTTTTTT
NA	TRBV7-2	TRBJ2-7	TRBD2	CASSRLLAGGPYEQYF	TGTGCCAGCAGCCGCCTGTTAGCGGGAGGGCCGTACGAGCAGTACTTC
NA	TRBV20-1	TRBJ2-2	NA	CSAPPRRDTGELFF	TGCAGTGCTCCTCCCAGGAGGGACACCGGGGAGCTGTTTTTT
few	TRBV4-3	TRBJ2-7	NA	CASSQGFPGTYEQYF	TGCGCCAGCAGCCAAGGATTCCCAGGGACCTACGAGCAGTACTTC
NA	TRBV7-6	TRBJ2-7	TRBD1	CASSGDRDNEQYF	TGTGCCAGCAGCGGGGACAGGGACAACGAGCAGTACTTC
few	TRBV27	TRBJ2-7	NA	CASGKPLGNYEQYF	TGTGCCAGCGGTAAACCCTTGGGGAACTACGAGCAGTACTTC
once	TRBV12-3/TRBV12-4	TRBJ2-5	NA	CTSSPLGVAGETQYF	TGTACCAGCAGTCCACTCGGCGTCGCGGGAGAGACCCAGTACTTC
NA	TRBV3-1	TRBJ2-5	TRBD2	CANRGDGETQYF	TGTGCCAACCGGGGGGACGGAGAGACCCAGTACTTC
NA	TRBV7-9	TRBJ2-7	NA	CASSLTPPRTAYEQYF	TGTGCCAGCAGCTTAACCCCCCCAAGGACAGCCTACGAGCAGTACTTC
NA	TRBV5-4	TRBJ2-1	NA	CASSPVGGRPYNEQFF	TGTGCCAGCAGCCCCGTTGGGGGGCGGCCTTACAATGAGCAGTTCTTC
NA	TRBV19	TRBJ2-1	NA	CASSIVGGTYNEQFF	TGTGCCAGTAGTATAGTAGGAGGGACCTACAATGAGCAGTTCTTC
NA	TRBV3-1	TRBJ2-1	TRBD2	CASSQGSSGRDEQFF	TGTGCCAGCAGCCAAGGGTCTAGCGGGAGGGATGAGCAGTTCTTC
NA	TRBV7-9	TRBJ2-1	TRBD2	CARSFPSGIANEQFF	TGTGCCAGGAGCTTCCCTAGCGGGATAGCAAATGAGCAGTTCTTC
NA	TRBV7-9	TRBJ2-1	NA	CASNNWDSSYNEQFF	TGTGCCAGCAATAACTGGGACTCCTCCTACAATGAGCAGTTCTTC
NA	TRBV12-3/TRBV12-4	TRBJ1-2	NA	CASSLHEGDYGYTF	TGTGCCAGCAGTTTGCATGAGGGCGACTATGGCTACACCTTC
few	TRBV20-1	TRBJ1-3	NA	CSARDGGTYGNTIYF	TGCAGTGCTAGAGATGGGGGGACGTACGGAAACACCATATATTTT
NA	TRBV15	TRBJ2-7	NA	CATSRVIGEQYF	TGTGCCACCAGCAGAGTCATCGGGGAGCAGTACTTC
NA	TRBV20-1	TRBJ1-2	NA	CSARARVTAANYGYTF	TGCAGTGCTAGAGCCCGGGTCACAGCAGCTAACTATGGCTACACCTTC
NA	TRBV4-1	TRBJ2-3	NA	CASSVIGNSRADTQYF	TGCGCCAGCAGCGTCATAGGGAACAGCAGGGCAGATACGCAGTATTTT